Included here is one T cell receptor beta chain sequence, with context. Antigen: not known. CDR3 length equals 15 residues. V was shortened by 5 bases and J by 3 bases, with 16 bases between the two germline ends. Germline CDR1 is MDHEN and CDR2 is SYDVKM. Here immunoSEQ multiplex PCR was the method, and the copy in TCRdb shows in-frame clones only, minus some. Of fewer than 70,000 clones detected, roughly nine tenths appear once; the ten largest clones hold approximately 2%. This specimen belongs to a study of OX40 agonist ivuxolimab in advanced cancers. Study as a whole: Enrolled patients in dose escalation had cancers that were hepatocellular carcinoma, melanoma, renal cell or head and neck cancer. Earlier treatment with anti-PD-1, anti-PD-L1 or anti-CTLA-4 was permitted, and about 40% had received some. Study-level points and caveats: Among T cells, CD8+ cells averaged more expanded clones than CD4+ cells. No determination was made of the antigen specificity of the expanded peripheral T cells.

The source material was CD4+ or CD8+ T cells sorted from blood, sampled in a trial of the OX40 agonist ivuxolimab. This clonotype was sampled from an adult with an advanced solid tumor such as melanoma, head and neck, liver or kidney cancer. The V call is TRBV28, the J call TRBJ1-2; no clear D gene. The CDR3 region is CASSTPSKGDYGYTF. DNA of the CDR3: TGTGCCAGCAGTACACCTTCTAAGGGAGACTATGGCTACACCTTC.